The rows below give T cell receptor beta chains drawn from one sample of a study of MAIT cells during Salmonella Paratyphi A infection. One entry per CDR3 protein, called by TCRdb with MiXCR from the 5' RACE reads. Seen here are roughly 730 distinct CDR3 sequences, 33% observed once, and the top ten hold roughly 40%. The sequencing here drew on MAIT cells from PBMCs, taken at the last sampling point of the challenge study. The receptors originated from a person aged 18 to 70 who was deliberately infected with Salmonella Paratyphi A in a paratyphoid fever challenge study. CDR3s include the opening cysteine and the closing phenylalanine or tryptophan. D genes are given only for firm matches. A row's size may be missing; if present it is once, few, many or a size class.

V,J,size,D,DNA,CDR3
TRBV6-1,TRBJ2-1,few,.,TGTGCCAGCAGTGAAGCGCAGCACAATGAGCAGTTCTTC,CASSEAQHNEQFF
TRBV6-2/TRBV6-3,TRBJ2-2,hyperexpanded,.,TGTGCCACCAGCACGGGGGCAGACACCGGGGAGCTGTTTTTT,CATSTGADTGELFF
TRBV6-4,TRBJ2-5,.,.,TGTGCCAGCAGTAGGACACCGGACCAAGAGACCCAGTACTTC,CASSRTPDQETQYF
TRBV20-1,TRBJ1-1,few,.,TGCAGTGCTAGCCCCGTTAGCTACATGAACACTGAAGCTTTCTTT,CSASPVSYMNTEAFF
TRBV20-1,TRBJ2-3,once,.,TGCAGTGCTAGAGATATCGACTCACGCACAGATACGCAGTATTTT,CSARDIDSRTDTQYF
TRBV15,TRBJ1-4,.,.,TGTGCCACCAGCAGAGATTTTGGGGGCGGTAATGAAAAACTGTTTTTT,CATSRDFGGGNEKLFF
TRBV6-4,TRBJ2-1,.,TRBD2,TGTGCCAGCAGTGACGGGACTAGCGGAAACAATGAGCAGTTCTTC,CASSDGTSGNNEQFF
TRBV6-4,TRBJ2-3,.,TRBD2,TGTGCCAGCAGTGAGACTAGCGGGGGGACAGATACGCAGTATTTT,CASSETSGGTDTQYF
TRBV20-1,TRBJ2-5,.,TRBD2,TGCAGTGCTAGAGCCGTTTTAACCGGGACTAGCGGCCGAGAGACCCAGTACTTC,CSARAVLTGTSGRETQYF
TRBV6-5,TRBJ2-3,.,TRBD1,TGTGCCAGCAGTTACGGGACAGGGGAAACAGATACGCAGTATTTT,CASSYGTGETDTQYF
TRBV24-1,TRBJ2-5,.,TRBD1,TGTGCCACCAGGGAGGGACAGGGGGACCAAGAGACCCAGTACTTC,CATREGQGDQETQYF
TRBV3-1,TRBJ2-1,.,TRBD2,TGTGCCAGCAGCCCCACGTGGGGTAGCGGGGGGGTTGAGCAGTTCTTC,CASSPTWGSGGVEQFF
TRBV30,TRBJ2-7,medium-sized,TRBD2,TGTGCCTGGAGTGACCTAGCGGGACCCTACGAGCAGTACTTC,CAWSDLAGPYEQYF
TRBV6-4,TRBJ2-1,.,TRBD2,TGTGCCAGCAGCCGCGTAGCGGGAGGTAACAATGAGCAGTTCTTC,CASSRVAGGNNEQFF
TRBV10-3,TRBJ1-1,hyperexpanded,.,TGTGCCATCAGTGAGTCGGGGGAGGTCGCTGAAGCTTTCTTT,CAISESGEVAEAFF
TRBV6-2/TRBV6-3,TRBJ2-3,.,TRBD2,TGTGCCAGCAGACCGACCGCGGGAGTCTTCTCAGATACGCAGTATTTT,CASRPTAGVFSDTQYF
TRBV7-9,TRBJ1-5,.,.,TGTGCCAGCAGCCCCCGGGGGGGCGGGAATCAGCCCCAGCATTTT,CASSPRGGGNQPQHF
TRBV25-1,TRBJ2-7,few,.,TGTGCCAGCAGTGCAGGACAGAGCGATTACGGGGAGCAGTACTTC,CASSAGQSDYGEQYF
TRBV4-3,TRBJ1-6,medium-sized,TRBD1,TGCGCCAGCAGCCAAGATCCCGGGACAGGGGGTTCACCCCTCCACTTT,CASSQDPGTGGSPLHF
TRBV6-6,TRBJ2-6,few,.,TGTGCCAGCAGTTACAACCCAGGGTCTGGGGCCAACGTCCTGACTTTC,CASSYNPGSGANVLTF
TRBV6-2/TRBV6-3,TRBJ2-5,.,TRBD1,TGTGCCAGCAGTTACGGACAGGGATCGGAGACCCAGTACTTC,CASSYGQGSETQYF
TRBV6-4,TRBJ2-3,.,TRBD2,TGTGCCAGCAGTGACAGCGGGGGGGCCACAGATACGCAGTATTTT,CASSDSGGATDTQYF
TRBV20-1,TRBJ2-1,medium-sized,TRBD2,TGCAGTGCTAGGGGACTAGCGGGGAATGAGCAGTTCTTC,CSARGLAGNEQFF
TRBV6-4,TRBJ2-3,.,TRBD2,TGTGCCAGCAGTGATGGCGGGGGGCCGGGGGATACGCAGTATTTT,CASSDGGGPGDTQYF
TRBV24-1,TRBJ2-2,.,.,TGTGCCACCAGTTCTGCGGGGGCGGACACCGGGGAGCTGTTTTTT,CATSSAGADTGELFF
TRBV6-4,TRBJ1-6,few,.,TGTGCCAGCAGTGCGACTGGGACGTCGGGGTCACCCCTCCACTTT,CASSATGTSGSPLHF
TRBV27,TRBJ1-6,few,TRBD1,TGTGCCAGCGGGACAGCCACTAATTCACCCCTCCACTTT,CASGTATNSPLHF
TRBV5-1,TRBJ2-1,.,TRBD2,TGCGCCAGCAGCGCGGGACTAGCGGGGGCCTCCTCCTACAATGAGCAGTTCTTC,CASSAGLAGASSYNEQFF
TRBV20-1,TRBJ2-2,.,TRBD2,TGCAGTGCTCCCCGTTTAGCGGGAGACTCCGGGGAGCTGTTTTTT,CSAPRLAGDSGELFF